Listed below are T cell receptor beta chains from one sample, sequenced in a study of shared T cell receptors in the human thymus. Clones were read by immunoSEQ multiplex PCR, and TCRdb kept only the in-frame ones, dropping some. This sample has hundreds of thousands of clones, with roughly 86% found just once. These data also formed part of another study, on human thymus T cells.

Sequenced input: thymocytes. These receptor sequences come from a boy in the first two years of life with a congenital heart defect. Both conserved end residues are part of each CDR3. A D gene is named only where the DNA matches it firmly. Not all rows give a size; the values are once, few, many and, for expanded clones, a class.

clone_size,v_call,j_call,d_call,cdr3_aa,cdr3_nt
.,TRBV20-1,TRBJ2-1,.,CSAPGQFF,TGCAGTGCTCCCGGGCAGTTCTTC
.,TRBV2,TRBJ1-5,.,CASEGREGDSNQPQHF,TGTGCCAGCGAGGGAAGGGAGGGGGATAGCAATCAGCCCCAGCATTTT
few,TRBV6-6,TRBJ2-4,.,CASSQRLVKNIQYF,TGTGCCAGCAGTCAACGACTAGTGAAAAACATTCAGTACTTC
.,TRBV28,TRBJ2-3,TRBD2,CASRSRTSGTRTDTQYF,TGTGCCAGCAGATCCAGGACTAGCGGGACGAGGACAGATACGCAGTATTTT
.,TRBV6-5,TRBJ1-2,.,CASSYPPGDGYTF,TGTGCCAGCAGTTACCCTCCGGGGGACGGCTACACCTTC
.,TRBV7-9,TRBJ2-1,TRBD1,CASSLSRGRNNEQFF,TGTGCCAGCAGCTTATCCAGGGGGCGGAACAATGAGCAGTTCTTC
.,TRBV5-4,TRBJ1-1,TRBD1,CASSLWDREGNTEAFF,TGTGCCAGCAGCCTATGGGACAGGGAGGGTAACACTGAAGCTTTCTTT
.,TRBV6-1,TRBJ1-1,TRBD1,CASSAEQGKSTEAFF,TGTGCCAGCAGTGCCGAACAGGGGAAGAGCACTGAAGCTTTCTTT
.,TRBV6-1,TRBJ2-3,TRBD1,CASTGQGATDTQYF,TGTGCCAGCACCGGCCAGGGGGCAACAGATACGCAGTATTTT
.,TRBV15,TRBJ1-1,.,CATSRDTPWEGRTEAFF,TGTGCCACCAGCAGAGATACCCCCTGGGAGGGTAGGACTGAAGCTTTCTTT
few,TRBV7-9,TRBJ2-1,TRBD2,CASSNTSDHGRFF,TGTGCCAGCAGCAATACTAGCGACCACGGCCGGTTCTTC
.,TRBV5-6,TRBJ2-7,TRBD1,CASSRLPGQGGYEQYF,TGTGCCAGCAGCCGCTTACCGGGACAGGGGGGATACGAGCAGTACTTC
.,TRBV29-1,TRBJ1-2,.,CSVEEWDSPGSYGYTF,TGCAGCGTTGAAGAGTGGGACTCCCCCGGCTCCTATGGCTACACCTTC
once,TRBV9,TRBJ2-7,TRBD2,CASSVGAGGPYEQYF,TGTGCCAGCAGCGTAGGGGCGGGGGGGCCCTACGAGCAGTACTTC
.,TRBV5-5,TRBJ1-4,.,CASSSPGGNRGEKLFF,TGTGCCAGCAGCTCACCTGGAGGAAATCGAGGTGAAAAACTGTTTTTT
once,TRBV9,TRBJ1-4,.,CASSAGGGGGEKLFF,TGTGCCAGCAGCGCAGGTGGCGGGGGTGGTGAAAAACTGTTTTTT
.,TRBV5-6,TRBJ2-5,TRBD1,CASSAWQGALRETQYF,TGTGCCAGCAGCGCATGGCAGGGGGCTCTGCGGGAGACCCAGTACTTC
.,TRBV4-3,TRBJ1-2,TRBD1,CASSQVHARDREGGYTF,TGCGCCAGCAGCCAAGTACACGCCCGGGACAGGGAGGGTGGCTACACCTTC
.,TRBV5-4,TRBJ2-3,TRBD1,CASSLEVRDRGTDTQYF,TGTGCCAGCAGCTTGGAGGTTCGGGACAGAGGCACAGATACGCAGTATTTT
.,TRBV5-1,TRBJ1-2,.,CARSFYPRQRRGYTF,TGCGCCAGAAGCTTCTACCCCAGACAACGACGCGGCTACACCTTC
.,TRBV7-9,TRBJ1-4,TRBD1,CASSLTGRTNEKLFF,TGTGCCAGCAGCCTGACAGGGAGGACTAATGAAAAACTGTTTTTT
once,TRBV5-1,TRBJ2-3,.,CASSSAKGRRTDTQYF,TGCGCCAGCAGCAGTGCGAAGGGGCGTCGCACAGATACGCAGTATTTT
.,TRBV7-2,TRBJ2-5,TRBD2,CASSPRTSGRGGETQYF,TGTGCCAGCAGCCCTCGGACTAGCGGGAGGGGAGGGGAGACCCAGTACTTC
.,TRBV29-1,TRBJ2-5,TRBD1,CSVDERDSEETQYF,TGCAGCGTGGATGAGAGGGACAGTGAAGAGACCCAGTACTTC
.,TRBV10-3,TRBJ1-5,TRBD1,CAISAEFDRGGDGYQPQHF,TGTGCCATCAGTGCGGAATTTGACAGGGGAGGGGATGGGTATCAGCCCCAGCATTTT
.,TRBV7-9,TRBJ1-4,.,CASSLDADEKLFF,TGTGCCAGCAGCTTAGATGCAGATGAAAAACTGTTTTTT
.,TRBV5-4,TRBJ2-7,.,CASSLARVGNYEQYF,TGTGCCAGCAGCTTGGCGAGGGTAGGGAACTACGAGCAGTACTTC
few,TRBV14,TRBJ2-7,TRBD2,CASSPLAGQYEQYF,TGTGCCAGCAGCCCCCTAGCGGGCCAGTACGAGCAGTACTTC
.,TRBV27,TRBJ1-4,.,CATKEEGVGEKLFF,TGTGCCACAAAAGAGGAGGGCGTTGGGGAAAAACTGTTTTTT
few,TRBV10-3,TRBJ1-3,.,CAIRTRNTIYF,TGTGCCATCAGAACTAGAAACACCATATATTTT
once,TRBV28,TRBJ2-4,TRBD1,CASSFRGRTKNIQYF,TGTGCCAGCAGTTTCAGGGGGCGTACCAAAAACATTCAGTACTTC
.,TRBV6-6,TRBJ1-5,.,CASRNAGGSSNQPQHF,TGTGCCAGCAGAAACGCCGGGGGGTCTAGCAATCAGCCCCAGCATTTT